Each of the 12 T cell receptor beta chains below was sequenced from the same sample in a study of cytomegalovirus exposure and HLA in healthy donors (dated by TCRdb to the late 2010s). Preparation of the library involved the immunoSEQ multiplex PCR assay. A mixture of 60 forward primers for TCR Vbeta segments and 13 reverse primers for TCR Jbeta segments was used in the multiplex PCR. The immuneACCESS repertoire file appears here via TCRdb, limited to in-frame rearrangements. These files lack a portion of the clones; in checked studies, under half of the deficit traces to unresolved V genes, and the cause of the others is not known. This sample holds some 140,000 clones; roughly three quarters were observed only once. Approximately 2% of the sample belongs to the ten largest clones. Sequenced material: PBMCs. These receptors all stem from a man aged 25 to 40 in good health and CMV-seronegative.

This sequence joins TRBV5-1 and TRBJ2-5, with 15 bases fitting TRBD2. V shed 3 bases and J 4 bases; nucleotides not matched to a gene: 7. The V gene's germline CDR1 is SGHRS and CDR2 YFSETQ. The CDR3 is 17 amino acids. DNA for the CDR3: TGCGCCAGCAGCTCGAGGACTAGCGGGAGGGCCTTAGAGACCCAGTACTTC. This codes for CASSSRTSGRALETQYF.

The rearrangement joins TRBV4-1 to TRBJ2-3, with 7 bases lining up with TRBD2. V lost 0 bases and J lost 1; bases outside the gene matches: 4. Germline lookup yields CDR1 MGHRA and CDR2 YSYEKL. CDR3 length: 16 residues. The CDR3 DNA reads TGCGCCAGCAGCCAAGACTTACGGGAGGGCACAGATACGCAGTATTTT. This sequence encodes CASSQDLREGTDTQYF.

The chain uses TRBV7-6 and TRBJ2-7; D not certain. With 4 bases removed from V and 3 bases from J, the gap between germline ends came to 13 bases. In germline, CDR1 is SGHVS, CDR2 FNYEAQ. This CDR3 is 14 amino acids long. The CDR3 nucleotides read TGTGCCAGCAGCTCGGATTCTGGCGGCTACGAGCAGTACTTC. It translates to CASSSDSGGYEQYF.

The V and J genes are TRBV28 and TRBJ2-7, with D unclear. The CDR3 length is 14 residues. The V gene's germline CDR1 is MDHEN and CDR2 SYDVKM. Trimming pared 3 bases from V and 3 bases from J, leaving 12 bases between. The CDR3 here is CASSLNLGYYEQYF. DNA for the CDR3: TGTGCCAGCAGTTTGAATCTCGGTTACTACGAGCAGTACTTC.

Note on this clone: At the DNA level, this CDR3 is encoded by other sequences in the same sample as well. The chain couples TRBV5-1 to TRBJ2-3, with 12 positions matching TRBD2. Per the germline V gene, CDR1 is SGHRS and CDR2 is YFSETQ. With V trimmed by 3 bases and J by 3 bases, 2 bases remained unmatched. This CDR3 contains 15 residues. The CDR3 bases are TGCGCCAGCAGCTCGACTAGCGGGAGTACAGATACGCAGTATTTT. It encodes CASSSTSGSTDTQYF. The full variable domain, with the rest looked up from reference TRBV5-1 and TRBJ2-3, is KAGVTQTPRYLIKTRGQQVTLSCSPISGHRSVSWYQQTPGQGLQFLFEYFSETQRNKGNFPGRFSGRQFSNSRSEMNVSTLELGDSALYLCASSSTSGSTDTQYFGPGTRLTVL.

The chain recombines TRBV6-5 with TRBJ2-7, with 7 positions matching TRBD1. This CDR3 region has 14 residues. CDR1 and CDR2 from the germline V gene are MNHEY and SVGAGI. The trim removed 5 bases at V and 7 bases at J, leaving 11 bases unmatched. CDR3 sequence: CASSNYRGRREQYF. The CDR3 coding sequence is TGTGCCAGCAGTAACTATAGGGGGCGACGGGAGCAGTACTTC.

The rearrangement uses TRBV6-6 and TRBJ1-4; 7 nucleotides agree with TRBD1. Germline V CDR1 and CDR2: MNHNY, SVGAGI (reference sequence). V trimming: 3 bases; J trimming: 4 bases; junction bases outside the gene matches: 5. CDR3 size: 15 residues. The CDR3 spells CASSYVDRVNEKLFF. The DNA for the CDR3 is TGTGCCAGCAGTTATGTAGACAGGGTTAATGAAAAACTGTTTTTT.

This chain links TRBV27 with TRBJ1-1; weak D call: TRBD1 (6 bases). V was shortened by 3 bases and J by 4 bases, with 9 bases between the two germline ends. Germline CDR1 is MNHEY and CDR2 is SMNVEV (reference sequence). The CDR3 contains 13 residues. CDR3 in amino acids: CASSLTRGTEAFF. CDR3 sequence (DNA): TGTGCCAGCAGTTTGACCAGGGGCACTGAAGCTTTCTTT.

The chain employs TRBV5-4 and TRBJ2-3; 7 nucleotides align to TRBD2. With V trimmed by 4 bases and J by 5 bases, 4 bases remained unmatched. Germline V gene lookup returns CDR1 SGHNT and CDR2 YYREEE (reference sequence). This CDR3 spans 13 amino acids. CDR3 sequence: CASSPREGDTQYF. The CDR3 DNA reads as TGTGCCAGCAGCCCTAGGGAGGGAGATACGCAGTATTTT.

The rearrangement joins TRBV11-2 to TRBJ2-3; tentatively, D is TRBD2 (6 bases). In germline, CDR1 is SGHAT, CDR2 FQNNGV. This CDR3 is built from 14 residues. The germline V and J ends were trimmed by 1 base and 5 bases, with 10 bases remaining between them. The CDR3 sequence: CASSLAGEGDTQYF. CDR3 DNA sequence: TGTGCCAGCAGCTTAGCGGGAGAGGGAGATACGCAGTATTTT.

V is TRBV5-6 and J is TRBJ2-1; TRBD1 matches at 9 bases. V shed 4 bases and J 3 bases; nucleotides not matched to a gene: 8. Germline CDR1 SGHDT, CDR2 YYEEEE. CDR3 size: 16 residues. The CDR3 bases are TGTGCCAGCAGCAAAACCGGGACAGGGTACTACAATGAGCAGTTCTTC. It yields the protein CASSKTGTGYYNEQFF.

V usage is TRBV11-3 and J usage is TRBJ2-6; maybe TRBD2 (7 bases). This CDR3 spans 16 amino acids. V lost 10 bases to trimming and J lost 1 base, with 17 bases between them. Germline V gene lookup returns CDR1 SGHNT and CDR2 YENEEA. The CDR3 protein is CANWEGEVSGANVLTF. CDR3 coding DNA: TGTGCCAACTGGGAGGGGGAGGTTTCTGGGGCCAACGTCCTGACTTTC.